This TCR beta chain comes out of a study of cytomegalovirus exposure and HLA in healthy donors. Overall study findings and caveats: Previous analysis showed most TCR beta V segments were productive about 87% or about 30% of the time.

60 Vbeta and 13 Jbeta primers were used in PCR. Profiling relied on immunoSEQ multiplex PCR, and the TCRdb table lists in-frame clones only, not all of them. Among around 100,000 clones listed, around 80% were seen once. About this clone: What it binds is unknown.

The germline gives CDR1 SNHLY, CDR2 FYNNEI. Trimming removed 6 bases from V and 0 bases from J; junction bases left unmatched: 2. CDR3 length: 14 amino acids. The sequenced sample consisted of PBMCs. This TCR was sampled from a male donor in good health and CMV-seropositive. This sequence joins TRBV2 and TRBJ2-3; TRBD2 matches at 8 bases. The CDR3: CASRGGGSTDTQYF. CDR3 DNA: TGTGCCAGCAGGGGCGGGGGGAGCACAGATACGCAGTATTTT.